This T cell receptor (beta chain) was retrieved from a study of blood T cell repertoires in COVID-19. Germline loops: CDR1 SGHNT, CDR2 YYREEE (reference sequence). This CDR3 spans 14 amino acids. V was pared by 4 bases and J by 5 bases, with 7 bases of the junction left unmatched. Here immunoSEQ multiplex PCR was the method, and the copy in TCRdb shows in-frame clones only, minus some. Among some 200,000 clones, around 83% were seen once, and the ten largest hold roughly 10%. The sequenced sample was peripheral blood. The clonotype was recovered from a man in his forties or fifties with active or convalescent COVID-19. This chain joins TRBV5-4 and TRBJ2-5; TRBD1 matches 8 bases. CDR3 nucleotide sequence: TGTGCCAGCAGCGGACGACAGGGGTTGGAGACCCAGTACTTC. This sequence encodes CASSGRQGLETQYF.